This TCR beta chain was sequenced during a study of OX40 agonist ivuxolimab in advanced cancers. The overall study: The group had a mean age of about 64 years, ranged from 23 to 79, and was 82.7% male. Study findings and constraints: Circulating CD4+ and CD8+ T cells showed clonal expansion by week 6 at 0.1 to 3.0 mg/kg.

With respect to this clone: The antigen is undetermined.

V was shortened by 0 bases and J by 4 bases, with 8 bases between the two germline ends. Germline V lookup: CDR1 GTSNPN, CDR2 SVGIG (reference sequence). CDR3 length: 13 residues. People who had autoimmune disease history or systemic immunosuppression were excluded. Libraries were prepared by immunoSEQ multiplex PCR; TCRdb keeps only in-frame clonotypes and omits some of them. The sample lists more than 45,000 clones, 70% to 90% seen once, with 4.5% to 5.5% in the top ten. This sequence originates from an adult with an advanced solid tumor such as melanoma, head and neck, liver or kidney cancer. The sequences come from CD4+ or CD8+ T cells sorted from blood, collected in a trial of the OX40 agonist ivuxolimab. The V gene is TRBV30, the J gene TRBJ2-3; TRBD2 might be the D (7 bases). The CDR3, as DNA: TGTGCCTGGAGTGTAGGGGGGGCAGATACGCAGTATTTT. Translation gives CAWSVGGADTQYF.